This T cell receptor (beta chain) was captured by sequencing in a study of identical twins. Study-level results: Low generation probability was overrepresented in out-of-frame alpha sequences shared by twins.

TCRdb re-called the 5' RACE reads through MiXCR, storing one row per CDR3 protein. The data show 470,000 or so distinct CDR3 sequences, roughly a quarter seen once. Germline loops: CDR1 SGHKS, CDR2 YYEKEE (reference sequence). There are 15 residues in the CDR3. V was pared by 0 bases and J by 1 base, with 7 bases between. About this clonotype: The antigen is unknown.

These same records also appear under a second study, on T cells expressing NK-cell markers. As that study records: It was from sorted CD3+CD56+NKG2C+, CD3+CD56+NKG2C- and CD3+CD56-NKG2C+ T cells that TCR beta repertoires came. Among CD8+ T cells from several donors, dominant NKG2C+ clonotypes accounted for roughly 1.0-7.0%. The CD3+CD56-NKG2C+ fraction was also led by these clonotypes in a handful of donors.

The sequenced sample consisted of CD4+ T cells sorted from blood. The rearrangement links TRBV5-5 to TRBJ2-2; D gene uncertain. The TCR sequence derives from a young woman in good health. Here the CDR3 reads CASSLGGLNTGELFF. CDR3 DNA: TGTGCCAGCAGCTTGGGAGGATTGAACACCGGGGAGCTGTTTTTT.